The 18 T cell receptor beta chains reported below all come from one sample, sequenced in a study of molecular identifiers for immune sequencing clone quantification. MiXCR was run by TCRdb on the PCR reads, yielding one entry per CDR3 protein. The sample lists hundreds of thousands of distinct CDR3 sequences; over 25% were seen once. The sample taken for sequencing was naive CD8+ T cells from blood, with Jurkat cell RNA spiked in. The subset was: FACS-sorted CD8+CD4-CCR7+CD45RA+ naive T cells. These receptors all stem from a human donor in good health. Some libraries in this study had Jurkat cell RNA spiked in.

This chain connects TRBV4-1 to TRBJ1-3, with 9 bases matching TRBD1. Trimming took 4 bases from V and 5 from J; bases not matched to a gene: 9. Germline-derived CDR1 and CDR2 are MGHRA and YSYEKL. This CDR3 has 16 residues. DNA for the CDR3: TGCGCCAGCAGCCCCGGGACAGGGCCGGCTAGAAACACCATATATTTT. Translation gives CASSPGTGPARNTIYF.

In its sample, this clonotype was seen many times. The DNA of the CDR3 is TGCGCCAGCAGCCCAGCCCCAATGGATACGCAGTATTTT. This encodes CASSPAPMDTQYF. The chain joins TRBV4-1 to TRBJ2-3; D remains unclear. Germline CDR1 MGHRA, CDR2 YSYEKL. The germline V and J ends were trimmed by 4 bases and 6 bases, with 11 bases remaining between them. There are 13 residues in the CDR3.

This clonotype was seen repeatedly, ten times or more. This chain links TRBV12-3 or TRBV12-4 with TRBJ1-1, with D perhaps TRBD1 (5 bases). This CDR3 is built from 14 residues. V lost 3 bases, J lost 6 bases, and 14 bases lay in between. The CDR3 sequence: CASSLSGRYAEAFF. DNA of the CDR3: TGTGCCAGCAGTTTGTCAGGGCGGTATGCTGAAGCTTTCTTT.

This clonotype was detected ten times or more. A much larger clonotype is one base distant, so this may be a read error. The J gene is TRBJ1-1, the V gene TRBV11-2; no firm D call. The germline V gene has CDR1 SGHAT and CDR2 FQNNGV. V was clipped by 5 bases and J by 6 bases, with 7 bases between them. The length of the CDR3 is 11 residues. The CDR3 DNA sequence: TGTGCCAGCAGCCCGGACCCTGAAGCTTTCTTT. Its protein is CASSPDPEAFF. The full variable domain, its missing parts supplied by reference TRBV11-2 and TRBJ1-1, is EAGVAQSPRYKIIEKRQSVAFWCNPISGHATLYWYQQILGQGPKLLIQFQNNGVVDDSQLPKDRFSAERLKGVDSTLKIQPAKLEDSAVYLCASSPDPEAFFGQGTRLTVV.

This clonotype has only a few counts. This may be a read error: a much more frequent sequence differs by one nucleotide. The J gene is TRBJ2-1, the V gene TRBV11-2, with TRBD2 as a possible D gene (5 bases). The CDR3 runs 12 residues. Germline CDR1 reads SGHAT; CDR2 reads FQNNGV. Written as DNA, the CDR3 is TGTGCCGGCAGCATTGGACTGGGGGAGCAGTTCTTC. Translation gives CAGSIGLGEQFF.

This clonotype was seen only a few times. V usage is TRBV4-3 and J usage is TRBJ2-3, with 12 bases that match TRBD2. The junction had 6 bases not matched to a gene; V was cut back by 0 bases and J by 5 bases. Germline CDR1 is LGHNA and CDR2 is YSLEER. The CDR3 sequence is 17 residues long. Here the CDR3 reads CASSQDLLAGGGDTQYF. As DNA, the CDR3 is TGCGCCAGCAGCCAAGATTTACTAGCGGGGGGAGGAGATACGCAGTATTTT.

This clonotype was counted a single time. Possible read error: a much larger clone is one base away. V and J are TRBV7-2 and TRBJ2-3; 8 bases fit TRBD1. The CDR3 length is 17 residues. The V and J ends lost 4 bases and 0 bases, in that order; junction bases with no gene match: 9. Germline V gene sequence: CDR1 SGHTA, CDR2 FQGNSA. The CDR3 loop is CASSSNNRGYSTDTQYF. The CDR3 DNA reads TGTGCCAGCAGCTCAAATAACAGGGGGTACAGCACAGATACGCAGTATTTT.

Concerning this clonotype: A read error may explain this, as a much larger clone is one base away. The J gene is TRBJ1-1, the V gene TRBV10-3; D is possibly TRBD1 (6 bases). The CDR3 loop spans 13 amino acids. Trimming took off 4 bases at V and 3 bases at J, with 9 bases between the two ends. Per germline, CDR1 ENHRY and CDR2 SYGVKD. CDR3 in amino acids: CAISGYRDTEAFF. The CDR3 bases are TGTGCCATCAGTGGGTACAGGGACACTGAAGCTTTCTTT.

The V and J genes are TRBV6-2 or TRBV6-3 and TRBJ1-4; D call uncertain. The V gene lost 6 bases and the J gene lost 5 bases, with 25 bases spanning the gap. Germline V CDR1 and CDR2: MNHEY, SVGEGT. CDR3 length: 18 amino acids. CDR3 sequence: CASRAPKGLTSKNEKLFF. CDR3 DNA sequence: TGTGCCAGCAGAGCTCCCAAAGGCTTGACGTCAAAAAATGAAAAACTGTTTTTT.

The gene calls are TRBV4-1 and TRBJ2-1; maybe TRBD1 (5 bases). Germline V gives CDR1 MGHRA, CDR2 YSYEKL. This CDR3 comprises 15 residues. V was trimmed by 1 base and J by 2 bases, leaving 9 bases between them. This chain's CDR3 is CASSQVQGAYNEQFF. In nucleotides, the CDR3 is TGCGCCAGCAGCCAAGTTCAGGGTGCCTACAATGAGCAGTTCTTC.

This chain joins TRBV6-1 and TRBJ2-4; TRBD1 aligns across 7 bases. Germline V lookup: CDR1 MNHNS, CDR2 SASEGT. V trimming: 8 bases; J trimming: 9 bases; junction bases outside the gene matches: 4. The CDR3 extends over 11 amino acids. The CDR3 protein is CASGQEIIQYF. The CDR3 DNA reads TGTGCCAGCGGACAGGAAATCATTCAGTACTTC.

This clonotype was picked up many times. The chain combines TRBV27 with TRBJ2-7, with D hard to call. Trimming pared 0 bases from V and 3 bases from J, leaving 6 bases between. The CDR3 has 13 residues. Germline V gives CDR1 MNHEY, CDR2 SMNVEV (reference sequence). The CDR3 coding sequence is TGTGCCAGCAGTTTATCCGGTCACTACGAGCAGTACTTC. This sequence encodes CASSLSGHYEQYF.

This clonotype was recorded at least ten times. V gene TRBV6-1 combines with J gene TRBJ1-5; D gene unclear. The germline V gene has CDR1 MNHNS and CDR2 SASEGT. Trimming shortened V by 2 bases and J by 0 bases, and 14 bases separated the two germline ends. This CDR3 has 17 amino acids. CDR3 in DNA: TGTGCCAGCAGTGAACCCGAGATTAACTATAGCAATCAGCCCCAGCATTTT. Its translation is CASSEPEINYSNQPQHF.

This clonotype has more than one count but fewer than ten. The rearrangement joins TRBV11-2 to TRBJ2-7; 8 nucleotides agree with TRBD1. CDR3 size: 15 residues. Trimming cost V 5 bases and J 4 bases; bases outside gene matches: 10. The germline CDR1 and CDR2 sequences are SGHAT and FQNNGV. DNA for the CDR3: TGTGCCAGCAGCAATGTCCGGGACAGGCCGTACGAGCAGTACTTC. Translation gives CASSNVRDRPYEQYF.

This clonotype was recorded a few times. This may arise from a read error, as a much more abundant clone is one base away. The chain couples TRBV14 to TRBJ2-2; D uncertain. Germline V CDR1 and CDR2: SGHDN, FVKESK. This CDR3 region has 17 residues. The germline V and J ends were trimmed by 0 bases and 0 bases, with 11 bases remaining between them. The CDR3 region is CASSQDLVTSNTGELFF. The DNA of the CDR3 is TGTGCCAGCAGCCAAGATCTAGTGACATCGAACACCGGGGAGCTGTTTTTT.

This clonotype was detected only a few times. This chain links TRBV12-3 or TRBV12-4 with TRBJ1-3, with TRBD1 matching 7 bases. Trimming removed 6 bases from V and 4 bases from J; junction bases left unmatched: 9. This CDR3 has 15 residues. The CDR3 nucleotides read TGTGCCAGCAGAGCCTCCGGGACAGCAGGAAACACCATATATTTT. This encodes CASRASGTAGNTIYF.

Remarks on this clonotype: One end of the junction does not line up with germline, which may come from a read error. V and J are TRBV2 and TRBJ1-1, with a possible D match to TRBD1 (5 bases). This CDR3 region has 17 residues. Germline CDR1 SNHLY, CDR2 FYNNEI. CDR3 region: CASCEAPHGGIGTEAFF. DNA for the CDR3: TGTGCCAGCTGTGAAGCGCCCCACGGGGGGATAGGGACTGAAGCTTTCTTT.

There are a few counts of this clonotype. The V call is TRBV12-3 or TRBV12-4, the J call TRBJ2-3, with D possibly TRBD1 on 5 matching bases. This CDR3 is 15 amino acids long. Trimming removed 7 bases from V and 5 bases from J, with 19 bases in between. The CDR3 DNA reads TGTGCCAGCACCGCGACCCATGAGACAGAAGATACGCAGTATTTT. It yields the protein CASTATHETEDTQYF.